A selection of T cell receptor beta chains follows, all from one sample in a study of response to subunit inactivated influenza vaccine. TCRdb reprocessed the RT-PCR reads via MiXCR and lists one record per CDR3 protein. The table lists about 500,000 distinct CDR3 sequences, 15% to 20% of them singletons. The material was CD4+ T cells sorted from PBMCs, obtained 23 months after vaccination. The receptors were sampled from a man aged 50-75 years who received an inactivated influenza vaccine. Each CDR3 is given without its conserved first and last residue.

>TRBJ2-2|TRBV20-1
SASPPGSDTGELF
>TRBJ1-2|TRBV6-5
ASRGGVGGYT
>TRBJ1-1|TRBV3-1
ASSQVEGEAEAF
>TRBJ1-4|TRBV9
ASSAGTGGGKEKLF
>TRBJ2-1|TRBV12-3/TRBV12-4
ASRGTGGAYNEQF
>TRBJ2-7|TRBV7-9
ASSLARGYSSYEQY
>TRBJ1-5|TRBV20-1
SAGGGGNQPQH
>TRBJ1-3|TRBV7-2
ASSSTPGGNSGNTIY
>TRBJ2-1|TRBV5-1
ASSLGGGVNEQF
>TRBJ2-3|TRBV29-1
SVERLAGSTDTQY
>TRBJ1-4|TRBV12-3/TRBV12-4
ASSLELPFEKLF